These T cell receptor beta chains were read from a single sample in a study of PD-1 blockade in classical Hodgkin lymphoma. Sequencing was performed with immunoSEQ multiplex PCR; in TCRdb, only in-frame clones are kept and a portion is missing. The sample gives approximately 25,000 clones, about 90% of which show up once; less than 0.65% is in the top ten. The sequenced material came from CD4+ T cells from blood. Receptor source: a human donor with classical Hodgkin lymphoma. The CDR3 runs from the conserved cysteine through the conserved F or W. A D gene is named only where the DNA matches it firmly. Clone size is stated in some rows and not others, as once, few, many or a class when expanded.

j_call,v_call,clone_size,d_call,cdr3_nt,cdr3_aa
TRBJ2-5,TRBV7-2,NA,TRBD2,TGTGCCAGCAGCTTAAGGCGGGGGGCCCTGGGCCGTCAAGAGACCCAGTACTTC,CASSLRRGALGRQETQYF
TRBJ1-5,TRBV5-1,NA,NA,TGCGCCAGCAGCTTGGAAGGGTATAGCAATCAGCCCCAGCATTTT,CASSLEGYSNQPQHF
TRBJ2-1,TRBV7-3,NA,TRBD2,TGTGCCAGCAGCGCCGGGACTAGCGGGGAATACAATGAGCAGTTCTTC,CASSAGTSGEYNEQFF
TRBJ2-7,TRBV27,NA,NA,TGTGCCAGCAGTTTAGGGGTGGGGACCACCTCCTACGAGCAGTACTTC,CASSLGVGTTSYEQYF
TRBJ2-5,TRBV5-1,NA,TRBD2,TGCGCCAGCAGCCCAGGACTAGCGGGGGCATGGGAGACCCAGTACTTC,CASSPGLAGAWETQYF
TRBJ1-2,TRBV28,NA,NA,TGTGCCAGCAGTTTTGTGGGACGGATATACTATGGCTACACCTTC,CASSFVGRIYYGYTF
TRBJ2-7,TRBV25-1,NA,NA,TGTGCCAGCAGTCAGACCTTCACCGGGACAAATCGCTACGAGCAGTACTTC,CASSQTFTGTNRYEQYF
TRBJ1-5,TRBV7-2,few,NA,TGTGCCAGCAGCTTATCCGGGGGAGGGGGGCATCAGCCCCAGCATTTT,CASSLSGGGGHQPQHF
TRBJ2-7,TRBV19,NA,TRBD1,TGTGCCAGTAGCCGTGTAGGGGGCCCCTTCTACGAGCAGTACTTC,CASSRVGGPFYEQYF
TRBJ1-1,TRBV6-5,once,NA,TGTGCCAGCAGTTACTCATTAGGGAACACTGAAGCTTTCTTT,CASSYSLGNTEAFF
TRBJ2-7,TRBV6-6,NA,NA,TGTGCCAGCAGTTACCCCTCGACTCGTGCCTACGAGCAGTACTTC,CASSYPSTRAYEQYF
TRBJ1-5,TRBV27,few,NA,TGTGCCAGCAGTTTACGGGGCAATCAGCCCCAGCATTTT,CASSLRGNQPQHF
TRBJ2-3,TRBV7-2,NA,TRBD2,TGTGCCAGCAGCTTAGTCGGGCGGGGGGGCATAGATACGCAGTATTTT,CASSLVGRGGIDTQYF
TRBJ2-2,TRBV14,NA,TRBD1,TGTGCCAGCAGCCTCCGACAGGGGAACACCGGGGAGCTGTTTTTT,CASSLRQGNTGELFF
TRBJ2-3,TRBV6-5,NA,NA,TGTGCCAGCAGTCCCTGGGGCAACACAGATACGCAGTATTTT,CASSPWGNTDTQYF
TRBJ2-2,TRBV6-6,NA,NA,TGTGCCAGCAGTTACTCAAAAGTTTCGAACACCGGGGAGCTGTTTTTT,CASSYSKVSNTGELFF
TRBJ2-6,TRBV19,NA,TRBD1,TGTGCCAGCAGGGACAGGGTAGGTGGGGCCAACGTCCTGACTTTC,CASRDRVGGANVLTF
TRBJ1-2,TRBV20-1,NA,NA,TGCAGTGCTGAGGGTACCCCGGGCTACACCTTC,CSAEGTPGYTF
TRBJ2-7,TRBV5-8,NA,NA,TGTGCCAGCAGCTTGGATGGCGGCTCCTACGAGCAGTACTTC,CASSLDGGSYEQYF
TRBJ2-2,TRBV2,NA,NA,TGTGCCAGCAGTGTCGCCGGCTACACCGGGGAGCTGTTTTTT,CASSVAGYTGELFF
TRBJ2-7,TRBV10-3,NA,TRBD1,TGTGCCATCAGTGAGCCTCGGACAGGGGACTACGAGCAGTACTTC,CAISEPRTGDYEQYF
TRBJ2-2,TRBV5-1,NA,TRBD1,TGCGCCAGCAGCTTCGGGACAGGGAAGGCCGGGGAGCTGTTTTTT,CASSFGTGKAGELFF
TRBJ1-1,TRBV18,NA,NA,TGTGCCAGCTCACAACGAATCGTTGAGGGAGAAACTGAAGCTTTCTTT,CASSQRIVEGETEAFF
TRBJ2-4,TRBV18,few,TRBD1,TGTGCCAGCTCACCAATCAGGGGGCGGGACATTCAGTACTTC,CASSPIRGRDIQYF
TRBJ1-2,TRBV5-4,NA,NA,TGTGCCAGCAGCTTGGGACTTACAGGGAAGGGCTACACCTTC,CASSLGLTGKGYTF
TRBJ2-2,TRBV19,once,NA,TGTGCCATTTCGAAGGTGGGGGGAAACACCGGGGAGCTGTTTTTT,CAISKVGGNTGELFF
TRBJ1-1,TRBV4-2,NA,NA,TGTGCCAGCAGCTTCCCTGGACACGACCACACTGAAGCTTTCTTT,CASSFPGHDHTEAFF
TRBJ1-3,TRBV11-2,NA,TRBD1,TGTGCCAGCAGCGTTGGGACAGGTCCTTACTCTGGAAACACCATATATTTT,CASSVGTGPYSGNTIYF